This T cell receptor (beta chain) was sequenced in a study of blood T cell repertoires in COVID-19. V dropped 0 bases and J dropped 8 bases, with 18 bases sitting between them. The V gene's germline CDR1 is MNHEY and CDR2 SVGAGI. This CDR3 contains 16 residues. TCRdb's table, derived via immunoSEQ multiplex PCR, lists solely in-frame clones and lacks some. The data show 140,000 or so clones, with approximately 87% seen just once and 10% to 12% held by the top ten. The source is a man in his 60s who had recovered from COVID-19. The J gene is TRBJ2-3, the V gene TRBV6-5; maybe TRBD1 (5 bases). The sequencing sample was made of PBMCs or T cells enriched from blood (not recorded which). The CDR3 sequence: CASSYSRNQGRITQYF. As DNA, the CDR3 is TGTGCCAGCAGTTACTCCCGGAACCAGGGTAGGATTACGCAGTATTTT.